A selection of T cell receptor beta chains follows, all from one sample in a study of CD8+ T cells in alopecia areata. The method was immunoSEQ multiplex PCR; TCRdb's version includes in-frame clones alone and lacks a portion of them. The sample contains around 300,000 clones, about three fifths of which appear only once. Source: CD4+ T cells sorted from blood, taken at week 52, from a patient treated with tofacitinib. The receptors here all came from a human donor with alopecia areata. CDR3s include the opening cysteine and the closing phenylalanine or tryptophan. The order of the fields is V gene, J gene, clone size, D gene, CDR3 DNA, CDR3 protein. D genes are given only for firm matches. A row's size may be missing; if present it is once, few, many or a size class.

v_gene: TRBV7-9; j_gene: TRBJ2-6; abundance: .; d_gene: .; CDR3nt: TGTGCCAGCAGCTTAGCGGGTGGGGCCAACGTCCTGACTTTC; CDR3aa: CASSLAGGANVLTF
v_gene: TRBV5-4; j_gene: TRBJ2-5; abundance: few; d_gene: .; CDR3nt: TGTGCCAGCAGCTCAACCGGATCGGGACCCACCAACCAAGAGACCCAGTACTTC; CDR3aa: CASSSTGSGPTNQETQYF
v_gene: TRBV5-1; j_gene: TRBJ1-1; abundance: .; d_gene: .; CDR3nt: TGCGCCAGCAGCTTGGCCCTTGGTGAAGCTTTCTTT; CDR3aa: CASSLALGEAFF
v_gene: TRBV18; j_gene: TRBJ2-7; abundance: .; d_gene: .; CDR3nt: TGTGCCAGCTCACCACTGGCAGGGGATTTCTACGAGCAGTACTTC; CDR3aa: CASSPLAGDFYEQYF
v_gene: TRBV7-9; j_gene: TRBJ1-2; abundance: .; d_gene: .; CDR3nt: TGTGCCAGCAGCAAGGACGGTGGCTACACCTTC; CDR3aa: CASSKDGGYTF
v_gene: TRBV29-1; j_gene: TRBJ2-3; abundance: .; d_gene: .; CDR3nt: TGCAGCGTTGAGCCCACAGATACGCAGTATTTT; CDR3aa: CSVEPTDTQYF
v_gene: TRBV6-5; j_gene: TRBJ2-6; abundance: few; d_gene: .; CDR3nt: TGTGCCAGCACCCTCCGGGGATCCGGGGCCAACGTCCTGACTTTC; CDR3aa: CASTLRGSGANVLTF
v_gene: TRBV7-6; j_gene: TRBJ2-5; abundance: .; d_gene: TRBD2; CDR3nt: TGTGCCAGCAGCTCCCGACTAGCGGGGGGGGAGACCCAGTACTTC; CDR3aa: CASSSRLAGGETQYF
v_gene: TRBV9; j_gene: TRBJ1-3; abundance: .; d_gene: .; CDR3nt: TGTGCCAGCAGCGTTGAGGGGCAGGGTGGAAACACCATATATTTT; CDR3aa: CASSVEGQGGNTIYF
v_gene: TRBV29-1; j_gene: TRBJ1-2; abundance: .; d_gene: .; CDR3nt: TGCAGCGTTGATTTCCAGTCCCCTGCACGGTATGGCTACACCTTC; CDR3aa: CSVDFQSPARYGYTF
v_gene: TRBV11-1; j_gene: TRBJ2-7; abundance: .; d_gene: TRBD2; CDR3nt: TGTGCCAGCAGCTTGGCCCCGGGACTAGCGGTTGAGCAGTACTTC; CDR3aa: CASSLAPGLAVEQYF
v_gene: TRBV5-4; j_gene: TRBJ2-7; abundance: .; d_gene: .; CDR3nt: TGTGCCAGCAGCCCGACCCAGGGGACCTCATTTTACTACGAGCAGTACTTC; CDR3aa: CASSPTQGTSFYYEQYF
v_gene: TRBV2; j_gene: TRBJ2-5; abundance: .; d_gene: TRBD1; CDR3nt: TGTGCCAGCAGCGACAGGGGACAAGAGACCCAGTACTTC; CDR3aa: CASSDRGQETQYF
v_gene: TRBV6-5; j_gene: TRBJ2-7; abundance: few; d_gene: .; CDR3nt: TGTGCCAGCGGGGTCCCCGTCTCCCGCGAGCAGTACTTC; CDR3aa: CASGVPVSREQYF
v_gene: TRBV9; j_gene: TRBJ2-5; abundance: .; d_gene: .; CDR3nt: TGTGCCAGCAGCGTAGGGGACAAAAAAGAGACCCAGTACTTC; CDR3aa: CASSVGDKKETQYF
v_gene: TRBV29-1; j_gene: TRBJ2-3; abundance: .; d_gene: .; CDR3nt: TGCAGCGTTGATCGGGGGAAGGCAGATACGCAGTATTTT; CDR3aa: CSVDRGKADTQYF
v_gene: TRBV5-6; j_gene: TRBJ2-7; abundance: .; d_gene: TRBD1; CDR3nt: TGTGCCAGCAGCGCCGTGGGGACAGTCTCCTACGAGCAGTACTTC; CDR3aa: CASSAVGTVSYEQYF
v_gene: TRBV7-8; j_gene: TRBJ1-1; abundance: once; d_gene: TRBD1; CDR3nt: TGTGCCAGCAGCGCCCCGGGACAGGGCCCGAACACTGAAGCTTTCTTT; CDR3aa: CASSAPGQGPNTEAFF
v_gene: TRBV9; j_gene: TRBJ2-3; abundance: .; d_gene: TRBD2; CDR3nt: TGTGCCAGCAGCCCTGGGACTAGCGGGTTTACAGATACGCAGTATTTT; CDR3aa: CASSPGTSGFTDTQYF
v_gene: TRBV4-3; j_gene: TRBJ2-5; abundance: few; d_gene: .; CDR3nt: TGCGCCAGCAGCCAAACGAGAACCCGCCGGACCCAGTACTTC; CDR3aa: CASSQTRTRRTQYF
v_gene: TRBV25-1; j_gene: TRBJ2-7; abundance: few; d_gene: .; CDR3nt: TGTGCCAGCAGTGAACCGGGGGTCAGGGAATACGAGCAGTACTTC; CDR3aa: CASSEPGVREYEQYF
v_gene: TRBV6-5; j_gene: TRBJ1-1; abundance: .; d_gene: .; CDR3nt: TGTGCCAGCAGTTACTCACGGGGAGGCACTGAAGCTTTCTTT; CDR3aa: CASSYSRGGTEAFF
v_gene: TRBV28; j_gene: TRBJ1-4; abundance: .; d_gene: .; CDR3nt: TGTGCCAGCACCCAAAGCGGGACGGCTAATGAAAAACTGTTTTTT; CDR3aa: CASTQSGTANEKLFF
v_gene: TRBV7-9; j_gene: TRBJ1-5; abundance: .; d_gene: .; CDR3nt: TGTGCCAGCAGCTTCGGCAATCAGCCCCAGCATTTT; CDR3aa: CASSFGNQPQHF
v_gene: TRBV29-1; j_gene: TRBJ2-5; abundance: few; d_gene: .; CDR3nt: TGCAGCGTTGGAAGACAGCAACAAGAGACCCAGTACTTC; CDR3aa: CSVGRQQQETQYF
v_gene: TRBV2; j_gene: TRBJ2-5; abundance: once; d_gene: .; CDR3nt: TGTGCCAGCAGGCAGGAGACCCAGTACTTC; CDR3aa: CASRQETQYF
v_gene: TRBV11-2; j_gene: TRBJ2-2; abundance: .; d_gene: .; CDR3nt: TGTGCCAGCAGCTTTCCCACCGGGGAGCTGTTTTTT; CDR3aa: CASSFPTGELFF